Listed below are T cell receptor beta chains from one sample, sequenced in a study of beta chain features in type 1 diabetes. TCRdb's copy holds only in-frame clones and misses some; the assay was immunoSEQ multiplex PCR. The table shows about 160,000 clones, with approximately 7.9% occurring only once. Input material: central memory CD4+ T cells from blood. The source of these receptors is a young man with type 1 diabetes. Both conserved end residues are trimmed from each CDR3. Fields, in order: J gene, clone size, V gene, CDR3 length, CDR3 protein. Size is stated for part of the rows, as once, few or many counts, or as a class when the clone is expanded.

J: TRBJ2-1
size: few
V: TRBV5-1
length: 14
CDR3: ASSLATSGGYNEQF

J: TRBJ1-1
size: many
V: TRBV28
length: 15
CDR3: ASSDRPGQSVNTEAF

J: TRBJ1-2
size: NA
V: TRBV6-6
length: 13
CDR3: ASKKSGRANYGYT

J: TRBJ2-1
size: NA
V: TRBV15
length: 13
CDR3: ATSRDLPTLNEQF

J: TRBJ2-3
size: NA
V: TRBV5-1
length: 14
CDR3: ASSLDGGGSTDTQY

J: TRBJ2-6
size: NA
V: TRBV5-1
length: 14
CDR3: ASSLTGSSGANVLT

J: TRBJ1-2
size: NA
V: TRBV18
length: 12
CDR3: ASKPRAEGYGYT

J: TRBJ2-3
size: NA
V: TRBV28
length: 14
CDR3: ASRRFGTSAGDTQY

J: TRBJ2-1
size: many
V: TRBV7-2
length: 11
CDR3: ASSLARDNEQF

J: TRBJ2-5
size: NA
V: TRBV10-3
length: 13
CDR3: AISGSGREQETQY

J: TRBJ2-3
size: few
V: TRBV30
length: 11
CDR3: AWTAFTSGPQY

J: TRBJ1-2
size: few
V: TRBV19
length: 13
CDR3: ASSKETGTGYGYT

J: TRBJ2-1
size: NA
V: TRBV30
length: 10
CDR3: AWSSQGYEQF

J: TRBJ2-2
size: few
V: TRBV2
length: 12
CDR3: ASTLDLNTGELF

J: TRBJ2-7
size: few
V: TRBV5-1
length: 12
CDR3: ASSLAISSYEQY

J: TRBJ2-3
size: few
V: TRBV18
length: 16
CDR3: ASSPSAGGQGRTDTQY

J: TRBJ1-5
size: NA
V: TRBV7-9
length: 13
CDR3: ASSTGLIPGQPQH

J: TRBJ2-5
size: few
V: TRBV7-2
length: 11
CDR3: ASKKGSGETQY

J: TRBJ2-7
size: NA
V: TRBV6-8
length: 14
CDR3: ASSFGPGQGTHEQY

J: TRBJ1-5
size: NA
V: TRBV28
length: 13
CDR3: ASSTPGGGNQPQH

J: TRBJ2-7
size: few
V: TRBV7-9
length: 12
CDR3: ASSARDSTYEQY

J: TRBJ2-1
size: NA
V: TRBV18
length: 15
CDR3: ASSLQPGLAGDRGQF

J: TRBJ2-4
size: few
V: TRBV9
length: 12
CDR3: ASSVGGRGNIQY

J: TRBJ2-3
size: NA
V: TRBV30
length: 11
CDR3: AWSVNSADTQY

J: TRBJ2-2
size: few
V: TRBV11-2
length: 13
CDR3: ASSLQGADTGELF

J: TRBJ2-1
size: few
V: TRBV11-2
length: 14
CDR3: ASRYAGGISYNEQF

J: TRBJ2-5
size: few
V: TRBV4-1
length: 12
CDR3: ASSAGQAGETQY

J: TRBJ2-7
size: NA
V: TRBV28
length: 12
CDR3: ASRRTGGTYEQY

J: TRBJ1-2
size: NA
V: TRBV7-9
length: 12
CDR3: ASSLALSTGGYT

J: TRBJ1-1
size: few
V: TRBV6-5
length: 13
CDR3: ASSYSGMGDTEAF

J: TRBJ2-1
size: few
V: TRBV4-3
length: 12
CDR3: ASSQDPAGGSQF

J: TRBJ1-5
size: few
V: TRBV7-2
length: 10
CDR3: ASSSDSQPQH

J: TRBJ2-3
size: few
V: TRBV5-1
length: 11
CDR3: ASRAEGTDTQY

J: TRBJ1-1
size: few
V: TRBV11-2
length: 11
CDR3: ASSPQGAAGAF

J: TRBJ2-5
size: NA
V: TRBV30
length: 12
CDR3: AWSVGGSQETQY

J: TRBJ2-6
size: many
V: TRBV7-2
length: 14
CDR3: ASSLGLSSGANVLT

J: TRBJ2-6
size: NA
V: TRBV28
length: 16
CDR3: ASRSRGAKFSGANVLT

J: TRBJ1-2
size: few
V: TRBV27
length: 14
CDR3: ASSPNRQGSRGSYT

J: TRBJ2-5
size: few
V: TRBV11-2
length: 11
CDR3: ASSGQLEETQY

J: TRBJ1-2
size: many
V: TRBV7-2
length: 14
CDR3: ASSLVSVGKGDGYT